The rows below give T cell receptor beta chains drawn from one sample of a study of CD8 T cells in Susac syndrome. MiXCR, run by TCRdb on the immunoSEQ multiplex PCR reads, gives a single entry per CDR3 protein. The sample consists of 90,000 to 150,000 distinct CDR3 sequences, less than 95% of them appearing once. The sample comprised CD4+ T cells from PBMCs. The origin of the receptors is a human donor in good health. Each CDR3 is given with its conserved first and last residue. D genes are given only for firm matches. Size is omitted from some rows. Given values are once, few, many or a class for expanded clones.

D gene: NA
clone size: NA
J gene: TRBJ1-2
V gene: TRBV19
CDR3 DNA: TGTGCCAGTAGTCGGCGCATGGACGGCAAGAACTATGGCTACACCTTC
CDR3 protein: CASSRRMDGKNYGYTF

D gene: TRBD1
clone size: NA
J gene: TRBJ1-3
V gene: TRBV7-2
CDR3 DNA: TGTGCCAGCAGCCTAGCCCCCGGGACAGGGGGCGCAGGAAACACCATATATTTT
CDR3 protein: CASSLAPGTGGAGNTIYF

D gene: TRBD2
clone size: NA
J gene: TRBJ2-7
V gene: TRBV24-1
CDR3 DNA: TGTGCCACCAAGGGGCTAGCGGGATTCCTCTCCTACGAGCAGTACTTC
CDR3 protein: CATKGLAGFLSYEQYF

D gene: TRBD2
clone size: NA
J gene: TRBJ2-1
V gene: TRBV12-3/TRBV12-4
CDR3 DNA: TGTGCCAGCAGTTTAGGGGGACTAGCGATGAATGAGCAGTTCTTC
CDR3 protein: CASSLGGLAMNEQFF

D gene: NA
clone size: NA
J gene: TRBJ1-1
V gene: TRBV9
CDR3 DNA: TGTGCCAGCAGCGCGGACAGTTACACTGAAGCTTTCTTT
CDR3 protein: CASSADSYTEAFF

D gene: NA
clone size: NA
J gene: TRBJ1-1
V gene: TRBV6-2/TRBV6-3
CDR3 DNA: TGTGCCAGCAGACCGACAGAAAACACTGAAGCTTTCTTT
CDR3 protein: CASRPTENTEAFF

D gene: TRBD1
clone size: NA
J gene: TRBJ2-3
V gene: TRBV2
CDR3 DNA: TGTGCCAGCAAGGGGGCCCTGGGAGATACGCAGTATTTT
CDR3 protein: CASKGALGDTQYF

D gene: NA
clone size: NA
J gene: TRBJ1-2
V gene: TRBV5-1
CDR3 DNA: TGCGCCAGCAGCTTTGCGGGATCGGATGGCTACACCTTC
CDR3 protein: CASSFAGSDGYTF

D gene: NA
clone size: NA
J gene: TRBJ2-1
V gene: TRBV3-1
CDR3 DNA: TGTGCCAGCAGCCATCTAGACAGTCACAATGAGCAGTTCTTC
CDR3 protein: CASSHLDSHNEQFF

D gene: TRBD2
clone size: NA
J gene: TRBJ2-7
V gene: TRBV9
CDR3 DNA: TGTGCCAGCAGCGTAGATATAGCGGGAAACTACGAGCAGTACTTC
CDR3 protein: CASSVDIAGNYEQYF

D gene: NA
clone size: NA
J gene: TRBJ2-3
V gene: TRBV7-8
CDR3 DNA: TGTGCCAGCAGCCCACTTTCCAGCACAGATACGCAGTATTTT
CDR3 protein: CASSPLSSTDTQYF

D gene: TRBD1
clone size: NA
J gene: TRBJ2-7
V gene: TRBV28
CDR3 DNA: TGTGCCAGCAGTTCACAGGGGGCCACTCTCTACGAGCAGTACTTC
CDR3 protein: CASSSQGATLYEQYF

D gene: TRBD2
clone size: once
J gene: TRBJ2-5
V gene: TRBV28
CDR3 DNA: TGTGCCAGCAGTTTATATAGCGGGAGGGATGAGACCCAGTACTTC
CDR3 protein: CASSLYSGRDETQYF

D gene: TRBD1
clone size: NA
J gene: TRBJ1-2
V gene: TRBV2
CDR3 DNA: TGTGCCAGCAGTGCCCTTGCGACAGGGGGCGGTGGCTACACCTTC
CDR3 protein: CASSALATGGGGYTF

D gene: TRBD1
clone size: NA
J gene: TRBJ1-1
V gene: TRBV5-1
CDR3 DNA: TGCGCCAGCAGCTTGGTACCGACAGGGGGCCTCAACACTGAAGCTTTCTTT
CDR3 protein: CASSLVPTGGLNTEAFF

D gene: NA
clone size: NA
J gene: TRBJ2-7
V gene: TRBV29-1
CDR3 DNA: TGCAGCGTTGTCTCGACACACATCTACGAGCAGTACTTC
CDR3 protein: CSVVSTHIYEQYF

D gene: TRBD2
clone size: NA
J gene: TRBJ2-7
V gene: TRBV3-1
CDR3 DNA: TGTGCCAGCAGCCAAGATAAAGGACTAGCTTCCGAGCAGTACTTC
CDR3 protein: CASSQDKGLASEQYF

D gene: TRBD2
clone size: NA
J gene: TRBJ2-3
V gene: TRBV3-1
CDR3 DNA: TGTGCCAGCAGCCAAGCCAAGACTAGCGGGAGCGCAGATACGCAGTATTTT
CDR3 protein: CASSQAKTSGSADTQYF

D gene: NA
clone size: NA
J gene: TRBJ2-1
V gene: TRBV5-1
CDR3 DNA: TGCGCCAGCAGCTCAGGGGGGTCCTACAATGAGCAGTTCTTC
CDR3 protein: CASSSGGSYNEQFF

D gene: TRBD2
clone size: once
J gene: TRBJ2-7
V gene: TRBV5-1
CDR3 DNA: TGCGCCAGCAGCCTCTCTAGCGGGAGCCCTTCTTATGAGCAGTACTTC
CDR3 protein: CASSLSSGSPSYEQYF

D gene: NA
clone size: NA
J gene: TRBJ1-3
V gene: TRBV12-3/TRBV12-4
CDR3 DNA: TGTGCCAGCAGTTTGTATGGGACGGACTCTGGAAACACCATATATTTT
CDR3 protein: CASSLYGTDSGNTIYF

D gene: TRBD2
clone size: NA
J gene: TRBJ2-1
V gene: TRBV12-3/TRBV12-4
CDR3 DNA: TGTGCCAGCAGTCCCCCTGGGAAACTAGCGGGAGCCGGCAATGAGCAGTTCTTC
CDR3 protein: CASSPPGKLAGAGNEQFF

D gene: NA
clone size: NA
J gene: TRBJ2-7
V gene: TRBV20-1
CDR3 DNA: TGCAGTCCCGGGACTTCGAGCTCCTACGAGCAGTACTTC
CDR3 protein: CSPGTSSSYEQYF

D gene: NA
clone size: NA
J gene: TRBJ2-2
V gene: TRBV5-1
CDR3 DNA: TGCGCCAGCAGCTTGACTTACGGCACCGGGGAGCTGTTTTTT
CDR3 protein: CASSLTYGTGELFF

D gene: NA
clone size: NA
J gene: TRBJ1-4
V gene: TRBV5-1
CDR3 DNA: TGCGCCAGCAGCTTAGGGAGCGGAAGGGCTAATGAAAAACTGTTTTTT
CDR3 protein: CASSLGSGRANEKLFF

D gene: NA
clone size: NA
J gene: TRBJ2-3
V gene: TRBV24-1
CDR3 DNA: TGTGCCACCGGGACGGAGGACACAGATACGCAGTATTTT
CDR3 protein: CATGTEDTDTQYF

D gene: NA
clone size: NA
J gene: TRBJ2-7
V gene: TRBV30
CDR3 DNA: TGTGCCTGGAAGAGGGAAGGCATCACCTACGAGCAGTACTTC
CDR3 protein: CAWKREGITYEQYF

D gene: TRBD1
clone size: NA
J gene: TRBJ2-2
V gene: TRBV6-6
CDR3 DNA: TGTGCCAGCAAGGACCGGGACAGAAACACCGGGGAGCTGTTTTTT
CDR3 protein: CASKDRDRNTGELFF

D gene: NA
clone size: NA
J gene: TRBJ2-7
V gene: TRBV6-5
CDR3 DNA: TGTGCCAGCAGACGTCCGGGTTTAGAGCAGTACTTC
CDR3 protein: CASRRPGLEQYF

D gene: NA
clone size: once
J gene: TRBJ1-5
V gene: TRBV7-9
CDR3 DNA: TGTGCCAGCAGCTATTCCGGGGACACCCAGCATTTT
CDR3 protein: CASSYSGDTQHF

D gene: TRBD1
clone size: NA
J gene: TRBJ2-2
V gene: TRBV29-1
CDR3 DNA: TGCAGCGCTAGGACAGGGGGCTTAACCGGGGAGCTGTTTTTT
CDR3 protein: CSARTGGLTGELFF

D gene: TRBD1
clone size: NA
J gene: TRBJ1-2
V gene: TRBV6-1
CDR3 DNA: TGTGCCAGCAGCCCGGGACAGGGGGCGCGCCATAGCTATGGCTACACCTTC
CDR3 protein: CASSPGQGARHSYGYTF

D gene: TRBD2
clone size: NA
J gene: TRBJ2-7
V gene: TRBV6-5
CDR3 DNA: TGTGCCAGCAGTTACGCTAGCGGGAGAGGCGAGCAGTACTTC
CDR3 protein: CASSYASGRGEQYF

D gene: NA
clone size: NA
J gene: TRBJ2-2
V gene: TRBV29-1
CDR3 DNA: TGCAGCGCCAAGGAGGACTTCACCGGGGAGCTGTTTTTT
CDR3 protein: CSAKEDFTGELFF

D gene: TRBD2
clone size: NA
J gene: TRBJ2-3
V gene: TRBV7-2
CDR3 DNA: TGTGCCAGCAGCTTTCGTCCGGGAGGTACGACAGATACGCAGTATTTT
CDR3 protein: CASSFRPGGTTDTQYF

D gene: TRBD2
clone size: NA
J gene: TRBJ2-3
V gene: TRBV20-1
CDR3 DNA: TGCAGTGCCCGGGGACTAGCGGTCACAGATACGCAGTATTTT
CDR3 protein: CSARGLAVTDTQYF

D gene: TRBD2
clone size: NA
J gene: TRBJ2-1
V gene: TRBV29-1
CDR3 DNA: TGCAGCGTTGTGAGCGGGACGGTGAACAATGAGCAGTTCTTC
CDR3 protein: CSVVSGTVNNEQFF

D gene: NA
clone size: once
J gene: TRBJ2-7
V gene: TRBV4-1
CDR3 DNA: TGCGCCAGCAGCCAAGATATGACAGCCCGGGGTGGCGAGCAGTACTTC
CDR3 protein: CASSQDMTARGGEQYF

D gene: NA
clone size: NA
J gene: TRBJ2-1
V gene: TRBV10-2
CDR3 DNA: TGCGCCAGCAGTGGGCGGGTAATGGTGCAGTTCTTC
CDR3 protein: CASSGRVMVQFF

D gene: TRBD1
clone size: NA
J gene: TRBJ2-1
V gene: TRBV19
CDR3 DNA: TGTGCCAGTAGTGCCGGACAGGGGCTCCCATATGAGCAGTTCTTC
CDR3 protein: CASSAGQGLPYEQFF

D gene: TRBD1
clone size: NA
J gene: TRBJ1-2
V gene: TRBV18
CDR3 DNA: TGTGCCAGCTCACTCGGACAGGGGGCGCATGGCTACACCTTC
CDR3 protein: CASSLGQGAHGYTF

D gene: NA
clone size: NA
J gene: TRBJ2-3
V gene: TRBV20-1
CDR3 DNA: TGCAGTGCTGACAACCGACTAAACCTCACAGATACGCAGTATTTT
CDR3 protein: CSADNRLNLTDTQYF

D gene: NA
clone size: NA
J gene: TRBJ1-1
V gene: TRBV2
CDR3 DNA: TGTGCCAGCAGGTGGACGACCCAGGACACTGAAGCTTTCTTT
CDR3 protein: CASRWTTQDTEAFF

D gene: TRBD2
clone size: NA
J gene: TRBJ2-7
V gene: TRBV7-3
CDR3 DNA: TGTGCCAGCAGCTTATCGGGGGGTTCCGGCCCGTACGAGCAGTACTTC
CDR3 protein: CASSLSGGSGPYEQYF

D gene: TRBD1
clone size: NA
J gene: TRBJ1-2
V gene: TRBV6-6
CDR3 DNA: TGTGCCAGCAGTTCCCTACAGGGGCTATATGGCTACACCTTC
CDR3 protein: CASSSLQGLYGYTF

D gene: NA
clone size: NA
J gene: TRBJ2-7
V gene: TRBV20-1
CDR3 DNA: TGCAGGCGCCGAGGGCGACTAGACTACGAGCAGTACTTC
CDR3 protein: CRRRGRLDYEQYF

D gene: TRBD2
clone size: NA
J gene: TRBJ2-5
V gene: TRBV29-1
CDR3 DNA: TGCAGCGTCGGGGGGGGAGGGGGAACGGTGGAGACCCAGTACTTC
CDR3 protein: CSVGGGGGTVETQYF

D gene: NA
clone size: NA
J gene: TRBJ2-7
V gene: TRBV9
CDR3 DNA: TGTGCCAGCAGAGGTAGCGGCACCCTCGAACGACCCTACGAGCAGTACTTC
CDR3 protein: CASRGSGTLERPYEQYF

D gene: NA
clone size: NA
J gene: TRBJ2-2
V gene: TRBV11-2
CDR3 DNA: TGTGCCAGCAGCTTAGATCTCACGAGGTACACCGGGGAGCTGTTTTTT
CDR3 protein: CASSLDLTRYTGELFF